The 7 T cell receptor beta chains below all came from one sample that was sequenced in a study of blood T cell repertoires in COVID-19. The assay was immunoSEQ multiplex PCR, and TCRdb's table has in-frame clones only and misses some. The table lists approximately 170,000 clones, about 85% of them singletons. The specimen was peripheral blood. These receptors all stem from a woman of 80 years or more in a cohort sampled during active or convalescent COVID-19.

The chain recombines TRBV20-1 with TRBJ2-3; D call uncertain. This CDR3 spans 11 amino acids. V lost 5 bases and J lost 4, with 7 bases in between. CDR1 and CDR2 from the germline V gene are DFQATT and SNEGSKA (reference sequence). CDR3 sequence: CSASLSDTQYF. Written as DNA, the CDR3 is TGCAGTGCTTCTCTGTCAGATACGCAGTATTTT.

This chain's CDR3 is CATSDPSLGGAADTQYF. CDR3 in DNA: TGTGCCACCAGTGATCCCTCCCTTGGGGGGGCGGCAGATACGCAGTATTTT. The J gene is TRBJ2-3, the V gene TRBV24-1, with D tentatively TRBD2 (7 bases). The germline V gene has CDR1 KGHDR and CDR2 SFDVKD. The V end was cut by 3 bases, the J end by 4 bases, with 19 bases between. This CDR3 has 17 residues.

The V gene is TRBV11-3, the J gene TRBJ2-7; D call uncertain. The CDR3 is made up of 14 amino acids. Trimming left V 0 bases short and J 1 base short, with 7 bases between. Looked up from germline, CDR1 is SGHNT and CDR2 is YENEEA. The CDR3 coding sequence is TGTGCCAGCAGCTTAGAAACTGCGTCCTACGAGCAGTACTTC. It codes for CASSLETASYEQYF.

CDR3 nucleotides: TGTGCCAGCAGCTTAACTAGCGGTCTAGGGACAGATACGCAGTATTTT. Amino acids: CASSLTSGLGTDTQYF. V is TRBV7-2 and J is TRBJ2-3, with TRBD2 identical over 8 bases. The trim removed 2 bases at V and 3 bases at J, leaving 7 bases unmatched. The V gene's germline CDR1 is SGHTA and CDR2 FQGNSA. The CDR3 is made up of 16 amino acids.

The rearrangement links TRBV4-1 to TRBJ1-1; D possibly corresponds to TRBD1 (6 bases). The CDR3 covers 14 residues. Per the germline V gene, CDR1 is MGHRA and CDR2 is YSYEKL. V was shortened by 4 bases and J by 1 base, with 10 bases between the two germline ends. The CDR3 nucleotides read TGCGCCAGCAGCCTGTGGACAGAGAACACTGAAGCTTTCTTT. Its protein product is CASSLWTENTEAFF.

This sequence joins TRBV6-5 and TRBJ1-5, with 11 positions matching TRBD1. Germline V gene sequence: CDR1 MNHEY, CDR2 SVGAGI. The CDR3 spans 15 residues. The trim removed 6 bases at V and 4 bases at J, leaving 5 bases unmatched. CDR3 residues: CASRPGTGGNQPQHF. CDR3 DNA: TGTGCCAGCAGACCGGGGACAGGGGGGAATCAGCCCCAGCATTTT.

V usage is TRBV6-2 or TRBV6-3 and J usage is TRBJ1-2, with D tentatively TRBD1 (6 bases). Germline-derived CDR1 and CDR2 are MNHEY and SVGEGT. The V end was cut by 5 bases, the J end by 8 bases, with 15 bases between. The CDR3 covers 13 residues. This CDR3 reads CASSQNRVQGYTF. In DNA, the CDR3 is TGTGCCAGCAGTCAAAACAGGGTGCAGGGCTACACCTTC.